These 26 T cell receptor beta chains share one sample of origin, sequenced in a study of blood T cells in healthy people across ages. It was with a sample-barcoded 5' primer and a J-beta primer mix that a second PCR of roughly 6 to 11 cycles was run. TCRdb fed the 5' RACE reads into MiXCR, producing one record per CDR3 protein. The table lists 1.2 million to 1.5 million distinct CDR3 sequences, 45% to 70% of them singletons, with under 8.5% in the top ten. The material sequenced was blood. The source is a man aged 18 to 29 in good health.

The chain carries TRBV3-1 and TRBJ1-3; possibly TRBD1 for D (5 bases). Trimming left V 6 bases short and J 8 bases short, with 17 bases between. There are 14 residues in the CDR3. Germline V gene data show CDR1 as LGHDT and CDR2 as YNNKEL (reference sequence). The CDR3 DNA reads TGTGCCAGCAGGTCCCAGGGAGGGTTTGACACCATATATTTT. This codes for CASRSQGGFDTIYF.

The rearrangement uses TRBV25-1 and TRBJ2-1; D remains ambiguous. The CDR3 spans 13 residues. CDR1 is MGHDK and CDR2 is SYGVNS in the germline V gene. Deletions cut 10 bases from V and 0 bases from J, with 10 bases between. The CDR3 loop reads CATQQSSYNEQFF. CDR3 in DNA: TGTGCCACCCAACAAAGCTCCTACAATGAGCAGTTCTTC. Variable domain in full (rest from reference TRBV25-1 and TRBJ2-1): EADIYQTPRYLVIGTGKKITLECSQTMGHDKMYWYQQDPGMELHLIHYSYGVNSTEKGDLSSESTVSRIRTEHFPLTLESARPSHTSQYLCATQQSSYNEQFFGPGTRLTVL.

This chain's CDR3 is CASSQGLAGGPSYEQYF. The CDR3 nucleotides read TGTGCCAGCAGCCAAGGACTAGCGGGAGGGCCATCCTACGAGCAGTACTTC. The rearrangement links TRBV3-1 to TRBJ2-7; 14 bases are shared with TRBD2. Losses at the gene ends were 1 base for V and 1 base for J; bases not matched to a gene: 3. The CDR3 is 17 amino acids. The germline gives CDR1 LGHDT, CDR2 YNNKEL (reference sequence).

This chain joins TRBV6-5 and TRBJ2-7; 7 bases line up with TRBD1. Germline CDR1 is MNHEY and CDR2 is SVGAGI. V lost 6 bases and J lost 2; bases outside the gene matches: 10. The CDR3 sequence is 15 residues long. The CDR3 region is CASSYLRQGAYEQYF. The DNA for the CDR3 is TGTGCCAGCAGCTACCTTCGACAGGGAGCCTACGAGCAGTACTTC.

This rearrangement joins TRBV19 to TRBJ2-1; 10 nucleotides match TRBD1. After removal of 0 bases from V and 4 bases from J, the junction contained 6 bases not matched to a gene. CDR1 LNHDA and CDR2 SQIVND come from the germline V gene (reference sequence). The CDR3 length is 17 residues. The CDR3 DNA follows: TGTGCCAGTAGTATAGACCTAGACAGGGGGCTATACAATGAGCAGTTCTTC. It translates to CASSIDLDRGLYNEQFF.

This clonotype was seen only a few times. The rearrangement links TRBV15 to TRBJ1-1, with D unresolved. V lost 4 bases, J lost 1 base, and 4 bases lay in between. Germline lookup yields CDR1 LNHNV and CDR2 YYDKDF (reference sequence). CDR3 size: 12 residues. The CDR3 loop reads CATSTENTEAFF. CDR3 in DNA: TGTGCCACCAGCACCGAGAACACTGAAGCTTTCTTT.

The V gene is TRBV13, the J gene TRBJ2-2, with a tentative D call TRBD1 (5 bases). Looked up from germline, CDR1 is PRHDT and CDR2 is FYEKMQ (reference sequence). The CDR3 has 13 amino acids. V was clipped by 7 bases and J by 4 bases, with 10 bases between them. CDR3 sequence reads: CASKAGPTGELFF. DNA for the CDR3: TGTGCCAGCAAGGCAGGGCCCACCGGGGAGCTGTTTTTT.

In nucleotides, the CDR3 is TGCGCCAGCAGCCAAGATTTCCTAGGGCAGCAGTTCTTC. It translates to CASSQDFLGQQFF. V usage is TRBV4-3 and J usage is TRBJ2-1; D uncertain. Per germline, CDR1 LGHNA and CDR2 YSLEER. This CDR3 spans 13 amino acids. V was clipped by 0 bases and J by 11 bases, with 11 bases between them.

The chain is built from TRBV6-1 and TRBJ2-1; no firm D call. Germline V gene data show CDR1 as MNHNS and CDR2 as SASEGT. CDR3 length equals 15 residues. V was trimmed by 2 bases and J by 5 bases, leaving 13 bases between them. Here the CDR3 DNA reads TGTGCCAGCAGTGAATTAGCTCAGGAGAACAATGAGCAGTTCTTC. This translates into CASSELAQENNEQFF.

The chain joins TRBV24-1 to TRBJ2-4, with TRBD2 matching over 8 bases. Losses at the gene ends were 5 bases for V and 5 bases for J; bases not matched to a gene: 4. This CDR3 region has 14 residues. The V gene's germline CDR1 is KGHDR and CDR2 SFDVKD. For the CDR3, the DNA is TGTGCCACCAGTGGCCGGGAGGGGGAAAACATTCAGTACTTC. Encoded protein: CATSGREGENIQYF.

This sequence joins TRBV25-1 and TRBJ2-2; D ambiguous. Germline CDR1 and CDR2: MGHDK and SYGVNS. V was clipped by 0 bases and J by 5 bases, with 10 bases between them. The CDR3 covers 15 residues. For the CDR3, the DNA is TGTGCCAGCAGTGAATATGAGACACGAACCGGGGAGCTGTTTTTT. Encoded protein: CASSEYETRTGELFF. The entire variable domain, with the rest obtained from reference TRBV25-1 and TRBJ2-2, is as follows: EADIYQTPRYLVIGTGKKITLECSQTMGHDKMYWYQQDPGMELHLIHYSYGVNSTEKGDLSSESTVSRIRTEHFPLTLESARPSHTSQYLCASSEYETRTGELFFGEGSRLTVL.

This chain connects TRBV28 to TRBJ1-2, with D possibly TRBD1 on 5 matching bases. CDR3 size: 14 residues. V was clipped by 5 bases and J by 4 bases, with 14 bases between them. Per germline, CDR1 MDHEN and CDR2 SYDVKM. The CDR3 loop reads CASSPEGPPYGYTF. Here the CDR3 DNA reads TGTGCCAGCAGTCCCGAGGGGCCACCCTATGGCTACACCTTC.

A remark on this clonotype: This may arise from a read error, as a much more abundant clone is one base away. The chain recombines TRBV25-1 with TRBJ2-5; 8 bases line up with TRBD2. CDR3 length: 15 amino acids. CDR1 is MGHDK, CDR2 SYGVNS, per germline. V lost 4 bases, J lost 2 bases, and 6 bases stayed unmatched. CDR3 in amino acids: CASSGVAGKQETQYF. The CDR3 DNA is TGTGCCAGCAGTGGAGTAGCGGGAAAACAAGAGACCCAGTACTTC.

This clonotype was recorded only once. The chain joins TRBV20-1 to TRBJ2-7, with a possible D match to TRBD2 (5 bases). Trimming cost V 0 bases and J 4 bases, with 16 bases left between them. The CDR3 extends over 15 amino acids. The V gene's germline CDR1 is DFQATT and CDR2 SNEGSKA (reference sequence). The CDR3 spells CSARDFKRQLYEQYF. In nucleotides, the CDR3 is TGCAGTGCTAGAGACTTTAAGCGGCAGCTTTACGAGCAGTACTTC.

The chain is built from TRBV15 and TRBJ2-6; 7 nucleotides align to TRBD1. CDR1 and CDR2 from the germline V gene are LNHNV and YYDKDF (reference sequence). This CDR3 spans 17 amino acids. V lost 6 bases and J lost 4; bases outside the gene matches: 12. The CDR3 region is CATSSINTGVGANVLTF. CDR3 DNA: TGTGCCACCAGTTCAATTAATACAGGGGTAGGGGCCAACGTCCTGACTTTC.

The chain is built from TRBV6-5 and TRBJ1-4; no clear D. CDR1 is MNHEY, CDR2 SVGAGI, per germline. This CDR3 is 15 amino acids long. Trimming shortened V by 0 bases and J by 7 bases, and 12 bases separated the two germline ends. Written as DNA, the CDR3 is TGTGCCAGCAGTTACTCGGACGCGTGGGGTGAAAAACTGTTTTTT. It translates to CASSYSDAWGEKLFF.

CDR3 sequence (DNA): TGTGCCAGCAGTTACTCGAAAGGGAGTGGGGCAGATACGCAGTATTTT. Translation: CASSYSKGSGADTQYF. This chain links TRBV6-5 with TRBJ2-3; tentative D call: TRBD2 (5 bases). This CDR3 is 16 amino acids long. The germline V gene encodes CDR1 MNHEY and CDR2 SVGAGI. Trimming took 0 bases from V and 4 from J, leaving 14 bases between them.

This rearrangement joins TRBV7-9 to TRBJ2-6, with D unclear. Germline-derived CDR1 and CDR2 are SEHNR and FQNEAQ (reference sequence). Trimming pared 11 bases from V and 2 bases from J, leaving 13 bases between. The CDR3 has 14 residues. The CDR3 DNA follows: TGTGCCGTTGTAGAAGGCGCTGGGGCCAACGTCCTGACTTTC. The encoded protein is CAVVEGAGANVLTF.

The chain carries TRBV6-6 and TRBJ1-6; a possible D gene is TRBD1 (5 bases). Germline CDR1 MNHNY, CDR2 SVGAGI (reference sequence). CDR3 length equals 14 residues. V lost 5 bases, J lost 7 bases, and 12 bases lay in between. CDR3 in amino acids: CASSVTGNNSPLHF. DNA for the CDR3: TGTGCCAGCAGTGTTACAGGAAACAATTCACCCCTCCACTTT.

The chain carries TRBV6-2 or TRBV6-3 and TRBJ2-7; 7 bases fit TRBD2. Trimming took 5 bases from V and 6 from J; bases not matched to a gene: 10. The germline V gene encodes CDR1 MNHEY and CDR2 SVGEGT. This CDR3 has 14 residues. CDR3 sequence (DNA): TGTGCCAGCAGTCTCGGGACTATCATCGGCGAGCAGTACTTC. Translated, it gives CASSLGTIIGEQYF.

In this sample, this clonotype turned up many times. CDR3 loop: CASSQIRGHQPQHF. Written as DNA, the CDR3 is TGTGCCAGCAGCCAGATCCGAGGGCATCAGCCCCAGCATTTT. The V gene is TRBV11-2, the J gene TRBJ1-5, with unresolved D. CDR3 length: 14 amino acids. Per the germline V gene, CDR1 is SGHAT and CDR2 is FQNNGV. V dropped 5 bases and J dropped 5 bases, with 13 bases sitting between them. Supplemented by reference TRBV11-2 and TRBJ1-5, the full variable domain reads EAGVAQSPRYKIIEKRQSVAFWCNPISGHATLYWYQQILGQGPKLLIQFQNNGVVDDSQLPKDRFSAERLKGVDSTLKIQPAKLEDSAVYLCASSQIRGHQPQHFGDGTRLSIL.

The rearrangement uses TRBV6-6 and TRBJ1-2; 9 bases are shared with TRBD1. V gave up 5 bases and J gave up 6 bases; unmatched junction bases: 13. The germline V gene has CDR1 MNHNY and CDR2 SVGAGI (reference sequence). The CDR3 loop spans 16 amino acids. The CDR3 coding sequence is TGTGCCAGCAGTGCGGGCCTACAGGGGGCCGAACATGGCTACACCTTC. Translated, it gives CASSAGLQGAEHGYTF.

The rearrangement uses TRBV20-1 and TRBJ2-7; D remains unclear. Germline-derived CDR1 and CDR2 are DFQATT and SNEGSKA (reference sequence). The CDR3 has 12 residues. V gave up 4 bases and J gave up 3 bases, with 10 bases separating them. The CDR3 loop reads CSANPGNYEQYF. CDR3 sequence (DNA): TGCAGTGCTAATCCTGGGAACTACGAGCAGTACTTC.

Regarding this clonotype: One end of the junction fails to match germline, which may point to a read error. V and J are TRBV20-1 and TRBJ2-1, with D possibly TRBD2 on 5 matching bases. CDR1 is DFQATT, CDR2 SNEGSKA, per germline (reference sequence). The CDR3 length is 12 residues. The CDR3 is CSANGDYNERFF. The CDR3 nucleotides are TGCAGTGCTAATGGCGACTACAATGAGCGGTTCTTC.

This chain's CDR3 is CASGLVPYEQYF. The CDR3, as DNA: TGTGCTAGTGGTTTGGTACCATACGAGCAGTACTTC. This chain connects TRBV12-5 to TRBJ2-5, with D unresolved. The J call could be wrong; TRBJ2-7 is a better fit for the DNA end. The CDR3 length is 12 residues. Germline V gene lookup returns CDR1 LGHNT and CDR2 FRNRAP.

CDR3 DNA: TGTGCCAGCACCAACCTGAGGGAAGAAGGCTACACCTTC. The encoded protein is CASTNLREEGYTF. The gene calls are TRBV6-6 and TRBJ1-2; D unresolved. CDR1 and CDR2 (germline): MNHNY, SVGAGI (reference sequence). The CDR3 consists of 13 residues. The V end was cut by 7 bases, the J end by 8 bases, with 17 bases between.